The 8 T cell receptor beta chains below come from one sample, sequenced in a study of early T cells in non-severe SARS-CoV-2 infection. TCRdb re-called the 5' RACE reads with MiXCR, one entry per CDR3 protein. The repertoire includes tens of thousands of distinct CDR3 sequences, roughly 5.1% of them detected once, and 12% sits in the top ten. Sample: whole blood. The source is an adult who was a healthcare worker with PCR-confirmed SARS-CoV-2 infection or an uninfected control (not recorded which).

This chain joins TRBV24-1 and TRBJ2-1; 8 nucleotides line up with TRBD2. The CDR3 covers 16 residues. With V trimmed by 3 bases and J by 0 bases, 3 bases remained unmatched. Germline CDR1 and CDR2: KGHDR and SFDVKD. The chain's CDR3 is CATSDVSGSSYNEQFF. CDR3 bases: TGTGCCACCAGTGATGTAAGCGGGAGCTCCTACAATGAGCAGTTCTTC.

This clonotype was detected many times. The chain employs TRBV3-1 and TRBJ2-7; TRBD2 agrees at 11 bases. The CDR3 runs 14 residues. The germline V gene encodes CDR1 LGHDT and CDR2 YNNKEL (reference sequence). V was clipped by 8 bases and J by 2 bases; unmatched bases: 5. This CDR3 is CASAGTSGAYEQYF. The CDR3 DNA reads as TGTGCCAGCGCCGGGACTAGCGGTGCCTACGAGCAGTACTTC.

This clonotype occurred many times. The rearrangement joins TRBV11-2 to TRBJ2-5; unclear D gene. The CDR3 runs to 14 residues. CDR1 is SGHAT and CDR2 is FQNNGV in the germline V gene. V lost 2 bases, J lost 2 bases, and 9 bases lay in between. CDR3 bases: TGTGCCAGCAGCTTACCCCGCCGGCAAGAGACCCAGTACTTC. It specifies CASSLPRRQETQYF. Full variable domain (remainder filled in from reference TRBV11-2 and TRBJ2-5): EAGVAQSPRYKIIEKRQSVAFWCNPISGHATLYWYQQILGQGPKLLIQFQNNGVVDDSQLPKDRFSAERLKGVDSTLKIQPAKLEDSAVYLCASSLPRRQETQYFGPGTRLLVL.

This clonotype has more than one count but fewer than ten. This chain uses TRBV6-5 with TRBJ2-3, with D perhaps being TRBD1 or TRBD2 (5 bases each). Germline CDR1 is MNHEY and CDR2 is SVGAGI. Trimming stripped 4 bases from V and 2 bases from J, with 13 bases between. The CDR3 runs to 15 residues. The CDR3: CASSSGLLDTDTQYF. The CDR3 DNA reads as TGTGCCAGCAGTTCGGGGCTCCTCGACACAGATACGCAGTATTTT.

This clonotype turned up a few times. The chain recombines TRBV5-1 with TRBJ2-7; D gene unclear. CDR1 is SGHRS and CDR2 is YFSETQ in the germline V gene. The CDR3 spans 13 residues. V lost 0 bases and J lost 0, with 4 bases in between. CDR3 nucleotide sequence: TGCGCCAGCAGCTTGGTTAGCTCCTACGAGCAGTACTTC. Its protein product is CASSLVSSYEQYF. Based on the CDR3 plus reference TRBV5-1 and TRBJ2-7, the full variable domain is KAGVTQTPRYLIKTRGQQVTLSCSPISGHRSVSWYQQTPGQGLQFLFEYFSETQRNKGNFPGRFSGRQFSNSRSEMNVSTLELGDSALYLCASSLVSSYEQYFGPGTRLTVT.

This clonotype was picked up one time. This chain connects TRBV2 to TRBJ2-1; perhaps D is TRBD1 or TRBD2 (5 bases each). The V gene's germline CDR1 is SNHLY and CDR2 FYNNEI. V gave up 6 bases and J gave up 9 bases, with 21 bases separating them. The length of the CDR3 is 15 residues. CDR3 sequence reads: CASRPGLGTRGEQFF. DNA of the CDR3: TGTGCCAGCAGGCCGGGGCTAGGTACCCGGGGTGAGCAGTTCTTC. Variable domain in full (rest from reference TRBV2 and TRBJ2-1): EPEVTQTPSHQVTQMGQEVILRCVPISNHLYFYWYRQILGQKVEFLVSFYNNEISEKSEIFDDQFSVERPDGSNFTLKIRSTKLEDSAMYFCASRPGLGTRGEQFFGPGTRLTVL.

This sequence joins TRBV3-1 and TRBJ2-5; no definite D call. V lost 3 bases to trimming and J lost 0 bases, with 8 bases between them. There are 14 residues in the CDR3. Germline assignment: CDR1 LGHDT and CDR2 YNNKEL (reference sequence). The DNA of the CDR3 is TGTGCCAGCAGCCATAGGCCAGACCAAGAGACCCAGTACTTC. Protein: CASSHRPDQETQYF.

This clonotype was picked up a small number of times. The CDR3 loop is CASSYGRQQYF. The CDR3 DNA sequence: TGTGCCAGCAGTTACGGCAGGCAGCAGTACTTC. The V gene is TRBV6-5, the J gene TRBJ2-7; D gene unclear. V shed 2 bases and J shed 8 bases, with 7 bases lying between them. The CDR3 loop spans 11 amino acids. The germline V gene encodes CDR1 MNHEY and CDR2 SVGAGI.